This passage covers 8 T cell receptor beta chains from one sample sequenced in a study of T-cell memory formation after mild COVID-19. Each CDR3 protein gets one entry after TCRdb re-called the 5' RACE reads with MiXCR. The sample includes about 610,000 distinct CDR3 sequences, about 18% of them seen just once. Sequences were obtained from PBMCs or a T cell subset sorted from them (not recorded which). These receptors were collected from an adult woman who had mild COVID-19 (a few samples of this study predate the infection). Cell type and time point are not known.

This clonotype was recorded a few times. The V and J genes are TRBV19 and TRBJ2-4, with TRBD1 matching 10 bases. Losses at the gene ends were 5 bases for V and 5 bases for J; bases not matched to a gene: 3. Germline V CDR1 and CDR2: LNHDA, SQIVND (reference sequence). The CDR3 loop spans 14 amino acids. The chain's CDR3 is CASSPGTGENIQYF. CDR3 DNA sequence: TGTGCCAGTAGTCCCGGGACAGGGGAAAACATTCAGTACTTC.

The gene calls are TRBV5-5 and TRBJ2-2, with D perhaps matching TRBD2 (5 bases). The CDR3 covers 13 residues. Between the trimmed V and J ends, which lost 4 bases and 6 bases, there was a span of 10 bases. The germline V gene encodes CDR1 SGHKS and CDR2 YYEKEE (reference sequence). Written as DNA, the CDR3 is TGTGCCAGCAGCCTACTAGTTTCCGGGGAGCTGTTTTTT. It specifies CASSLLVSGELFF.

This clonotype has only a few counts. The chain is built from TRBV3-1 and TRBJ2-7, with a possible D match to TRBD1 (5 bases). The CDR3 runs to 15 residues. The germline CDR1 and CDR2 sequences are LGHDT and YNNKEL (reference sequence). V was pared by 4 bases and J by 4 bases, with 17 bases between. The CDR3: CASSPTLQVPYEQYF. The CDR3 DNA sequence: TGTGCCAGCAGCCCAACCCTACAGGTTCCGTACGAGCAGTACTTC.

The V gene is TRBV3-1, the J gene TRBJ1-6; possible D gene TRBD1, 6 bases. The CDR3 totals 16 residues. CDR1 is LGHDT, CDR2 YNNKEL, per germline (reference sequence). Trimming stripped 3 bases from V and 10 bases from J, with 19 bases between. CDR3 region: CASSQATRQGRSPLHF. DNA of the CDR3: TGTGCCAGCAGCCAGGCGACCCGGCAGGGGCGCTCACCCCTCCACTTT.

This clonotype has at least ten counts. One junction end disagrees with the germline gene, perhaps due to a read error. In nucleotides, the CDR3 is TGCGCCAGCAGCCAAGAACTAGCGGGAGGCACAGATACGCAGTATTTT. Translation: CASSQELAGGTDTQYF. This rearrangement joins TRBV4-2 to TRBJ2-3; 11 bases are shared with TRBD2. This CDR3 has 16 amino acids. CDR1 LGHNA and CDR2 YNFKEQ come from the germline V gene.

In its sample, this clonotype was seen a few times. The CDR3 DNA reads TGTGCCAGCAGTTACTCGGACGACAGGGGCGAGCAGTACTTC. Its protein product is CASSYSDDRGEQYF. V is TRBV6-5 and J is TRBJ2-7; 8 bases map to TRBD1. This CDR3 comprises 14 residues. The trim removed 0 bases at V and 6 bases at J, leaving 4 bases unmatched. In germline, CDR1 is MNHEY, CDR2 SVGAGI.

The rearrangement uses TRBV12-3 or TRBV12-4 and TRBJ1-4; possibly TRBD1 for D (5 bases). The CDR3 contains 13 residues. The ends were cut back, 5 bases at V and 7 bases at J, with 11 bases in the middle. For the CDR3, the DNA is TGTGCCAGCAGTGGGGACTGGGGTGAAAAACTGTTTTTT. Amino acid sequence: CASSGDWGEKLFF.

This chain connects TRBV4-3 to TRBJ2-1; D possibly corresponds to TRBD2 (6 bases). This CDR3 has 13 residues. From germline, CDR1 is LGHNA and CDR2 YSLEER. V gave up 3 bases and J gave up 4 bases, with 7 bases separating them. The CDR3, as DNA: TGCGCCAGCAGCCACGGGAGTTACAATGAGCAGTTCTTC. Amino acid sequence: CASSHGSYNEQFF.